What follows are 5 T cell receptor beta chains derived from one specimen sequenced in a study of blood T cell repertoires in COVID-19 (dated by TCRdb to between 2020 and 2021). The library was built by means of the immunoSEQ multiplex PCR assay. This immuneACCESS table, as held by TCRdb, lists in-frame sequences with V and J called but not all clones. Of the missing ones, under half trace to an unresolved V gene in checked studies; the others have no known cause. The sample table records 20,000 to 25,000 clones; 75% to 90% of these occur just once. The ten largest clones capture over 20% of the sample. The specimen was peripheral blood. These receptors all stem from a man older than 75 with active or convalescent COVID-19.

This clone was seen a handful of times. The V call is TRBV7-9, the J call TRBJ1-1; D gene ambiguous. From germline, CDR1 is SEHNR and CDR2 FQNEAQ (reference sequence). V was shortened by 4 bases and J by 7 bases, with 19 bases between the two germline ends. This CDR3 has 15 residues. CDR3 protein: CASSSNTLKTGEAFF. The CDR3, as DNA: TGTGCCAGCAGCTCGAACACATTAAAAACGGGTGAAGCTTTCTTT. The full variable domain, its missing parts supplied by reference TRBV7-9 and TRBJ1-1, is DTGVSQNPRHKITKRGQNVTFRCDPISEHNRLYWYRQTLGQGPEFLTYFQNEAQLEKSRLLSDRFSAERPKGSFSTLEIQRTEQGDSAMYLCASSSNTLKTGEAFFGQGTRLTVV.

The V and J genes are TRBV5-1 and TRBJ2-5; 9 bases match TRBD2. Trimming removed 4 bases from V and 5 bases from J; junction bases left unmatched: 9. CDR1 SGHRS and CDR2 YFSETQ come from the germline V gene. CDR3 length equals 15 residues. CDR3 sequence reads: CASSGGGGALETQYF. In DNA, the CDR3 is TGCGCCAGCAGCGGGGGCGGGGGGGCCCTCGAGACCCAGTACTTC.

This chain uses TRBV6-2 or TRBV6-3 with TRBJ2-1, with D possibly being TRBD1 (6 bases). Germline V gene sequence: CDR1 MNHEY, CDR2 SVGEGT. V was trimmed by 2 bases and J by 5 bases, leaving 22 bases between them. The CDR3 has 18 residues. CDR3 in amino acids: CASSYDQDSPLRNNEQFF. The CDR3 region has the DNA TGTGCCAGCAGTTACGATCAGGACAGCCCGCTCCGTAACAATGAGCAGTTCTTC.

The V gene is TRBV9, the J gene TRBJ1-6; no reliable D call. This CDR3 comprises 13 residues. V was trimmed by 2 bases and J by 7 bases, leaving 7 bases between them. The V gene's germline CDR1 is SGDLS and CDR2 YYNGEE. This CDR3 is CASSVQINSPLHF. As DNA, the CDR3 is TGTGCCAGCAGCGTTCAGATAAATTCACCCCTCCACTTT.

The rearrangement uses TRBV24-1 and TRBJ2-1; 7 bases fit TRBD2. This CDR3 comprises 13 residues. From germline, CDR1 is KGHDR and CDR2 SFDVKD. The J segment lost 4 bases and the V segment lost 9 bases, leaving 5 bases of the junction unmatched. The chain's CDR3 is CATGGGDYNEQFF. In DNA form, the CDR3 reads TGTGCCACCGGGGGGGGAGATTACAATGAGCAGTTCTTC.